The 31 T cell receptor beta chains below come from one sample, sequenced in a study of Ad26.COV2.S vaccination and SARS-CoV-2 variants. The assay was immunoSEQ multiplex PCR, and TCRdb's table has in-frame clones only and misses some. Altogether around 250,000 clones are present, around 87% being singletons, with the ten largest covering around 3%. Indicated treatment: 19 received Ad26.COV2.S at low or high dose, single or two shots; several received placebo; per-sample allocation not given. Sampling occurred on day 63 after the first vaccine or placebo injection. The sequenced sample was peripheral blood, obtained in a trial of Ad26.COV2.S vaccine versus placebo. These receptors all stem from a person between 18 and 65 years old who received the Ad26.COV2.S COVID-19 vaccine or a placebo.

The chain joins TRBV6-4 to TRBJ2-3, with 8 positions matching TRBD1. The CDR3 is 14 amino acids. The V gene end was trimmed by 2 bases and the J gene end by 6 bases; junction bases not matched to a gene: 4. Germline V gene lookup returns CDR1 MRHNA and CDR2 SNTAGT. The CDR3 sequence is CASSDTDRADTQYF. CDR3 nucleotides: TGTGCCAGCAGTGACACGGACAGGGCCGATACGCAGTATTTT.

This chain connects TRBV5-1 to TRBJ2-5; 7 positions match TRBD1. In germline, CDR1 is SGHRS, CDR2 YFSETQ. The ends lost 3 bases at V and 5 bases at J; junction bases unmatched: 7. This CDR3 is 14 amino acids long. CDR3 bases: TGCGCCAGCAGCTATCGACAGGGTTGGGAGACCCAGTACTTC. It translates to CASSYRQGWETQYF. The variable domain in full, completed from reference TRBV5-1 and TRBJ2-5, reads KAGVTQTPRYLIKTRGQQVTLSCSPISGHRSVSWYQQTPGQGLQFLFEYFSETQRNKGNFPGRFSGRQFSNSRSEMNVSTLELGDSALYLCASSYRQGWETQYFGPGTRLLVL.

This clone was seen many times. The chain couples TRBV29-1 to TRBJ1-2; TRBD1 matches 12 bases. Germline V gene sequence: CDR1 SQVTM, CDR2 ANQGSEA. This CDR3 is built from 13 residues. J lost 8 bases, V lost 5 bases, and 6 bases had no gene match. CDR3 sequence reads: CSVQGQGAEGYTF. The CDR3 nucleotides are TGCAGCGTTCAGGGACAGGGGGCTGAGGGCTACACCTTC.

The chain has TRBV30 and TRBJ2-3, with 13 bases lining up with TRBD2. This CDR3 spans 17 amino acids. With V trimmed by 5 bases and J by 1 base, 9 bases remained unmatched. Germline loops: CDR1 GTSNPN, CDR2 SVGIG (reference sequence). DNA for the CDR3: TGTGCCTGGGGCGGACTAGCGGGGGTGCCTGGCACAGATACGCAGTATTTT. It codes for CAWGGLAGVPGTDTQYF.

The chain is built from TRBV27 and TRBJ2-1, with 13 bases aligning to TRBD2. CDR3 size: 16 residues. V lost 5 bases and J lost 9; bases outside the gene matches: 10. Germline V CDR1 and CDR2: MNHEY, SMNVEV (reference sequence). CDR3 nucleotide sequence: TGTGCCAGCAGTCCCCATCGGACTAGCGGGAGTGCTGAGCAGTTCTTC. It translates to CASSPHRTSGSAEQFF.

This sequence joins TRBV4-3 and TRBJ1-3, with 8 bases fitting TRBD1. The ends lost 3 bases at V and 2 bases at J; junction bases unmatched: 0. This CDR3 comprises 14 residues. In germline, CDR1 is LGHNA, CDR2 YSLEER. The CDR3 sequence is CASSQDRAGNTIYF. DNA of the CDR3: TGCGCCAGCAGCCAGGACAGGGCTGGAAACACCATATATTTT.

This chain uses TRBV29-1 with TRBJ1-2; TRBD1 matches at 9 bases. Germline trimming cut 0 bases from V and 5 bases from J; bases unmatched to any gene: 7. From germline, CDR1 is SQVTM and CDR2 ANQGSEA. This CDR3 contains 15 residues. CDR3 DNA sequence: TGCAGCGTTGAAGACTGGGACAGGGAGACTTATGGCTACACCTTC. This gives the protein CSVEDWDRETYGYTF.

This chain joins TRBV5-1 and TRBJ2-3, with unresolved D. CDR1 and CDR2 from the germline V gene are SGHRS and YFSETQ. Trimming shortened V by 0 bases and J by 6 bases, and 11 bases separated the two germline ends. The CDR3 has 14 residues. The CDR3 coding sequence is TGCGCCAGCAGCTTGGTGGCAGGTCTGGATACGCAGTATTTT. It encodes CASSLVAGLDTQYF. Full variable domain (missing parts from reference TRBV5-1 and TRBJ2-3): KAGVTQTPRYLIKTRGQQVTLSCSPISGHRSVSWYQQTPGQGLQFLFEYFSETQRNKGNFPGRFSGRQFSNSRSEMNVSTLELGDSALYLCASSLVAGLDTQYFGPGTRLTVL.

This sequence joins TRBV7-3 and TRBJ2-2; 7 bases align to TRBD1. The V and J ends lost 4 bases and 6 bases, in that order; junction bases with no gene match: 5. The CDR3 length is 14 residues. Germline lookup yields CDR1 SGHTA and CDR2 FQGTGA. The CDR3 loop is CASSSTGSAGELFF. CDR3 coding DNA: TGTGCCAGCAGCTCGACAGGGTCCGCCGGGGAGCTGTTTTTT.

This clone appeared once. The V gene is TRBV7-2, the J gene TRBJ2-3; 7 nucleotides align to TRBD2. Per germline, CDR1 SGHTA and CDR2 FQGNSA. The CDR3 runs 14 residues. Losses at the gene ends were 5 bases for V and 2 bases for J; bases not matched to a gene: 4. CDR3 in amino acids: CASSSGVHTDTQYF. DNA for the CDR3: TGTGCCAGCAGCAGCGGGGTGCACACAGATACGCAGTATTTT.

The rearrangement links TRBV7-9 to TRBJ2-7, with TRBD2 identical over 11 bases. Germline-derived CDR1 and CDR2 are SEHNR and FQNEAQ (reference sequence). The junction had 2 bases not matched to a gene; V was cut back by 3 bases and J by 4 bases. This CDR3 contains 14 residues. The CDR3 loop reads CASSFTSGSYEQYF. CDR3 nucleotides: TGTGCCAGCAGCTTCACTAGCGGGAGTTACGAGCAGTACTTC.

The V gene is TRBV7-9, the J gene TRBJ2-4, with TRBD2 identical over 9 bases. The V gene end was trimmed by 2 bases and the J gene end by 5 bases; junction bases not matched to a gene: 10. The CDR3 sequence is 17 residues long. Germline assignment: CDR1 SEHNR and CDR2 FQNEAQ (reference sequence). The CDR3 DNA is TGTGCCAGCAGCTTAAGAGCAGCGGGAGGTCCCGAAAACATTCAGTACTTC. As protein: CASSLRAAGGPENIQYF.

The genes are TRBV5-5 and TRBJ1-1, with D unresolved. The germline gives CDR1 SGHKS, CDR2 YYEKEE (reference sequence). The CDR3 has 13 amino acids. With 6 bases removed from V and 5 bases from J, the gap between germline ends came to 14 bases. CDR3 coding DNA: TGTGCCAGCAAAGCGACCCCCCGGACTGAAGCTTTCTTT. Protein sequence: CASKATPRTEAFF.

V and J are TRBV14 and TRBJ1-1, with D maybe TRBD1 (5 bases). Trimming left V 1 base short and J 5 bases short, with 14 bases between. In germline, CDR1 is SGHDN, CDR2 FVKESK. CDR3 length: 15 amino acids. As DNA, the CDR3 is TGTGCCAGCAGCCAAGGGAGACGGGGACGGACTGAAGCTTTCTTT. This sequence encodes CASSQGRRGRTEAFF.

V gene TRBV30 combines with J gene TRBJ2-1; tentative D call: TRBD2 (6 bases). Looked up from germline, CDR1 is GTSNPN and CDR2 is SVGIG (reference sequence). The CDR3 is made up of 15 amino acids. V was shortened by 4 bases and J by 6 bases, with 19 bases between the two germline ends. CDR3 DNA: TGTGCCTGGACCGGGACGGTGGGGGGTTTCAATGAGCAGTTCTTC. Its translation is CAWTGTVGGFNEQFF.

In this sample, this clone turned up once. The CDR3 region is CASSLARTGGAETQYF. In nucleotides, the CDR3 is TGTGCCAGCAGCTTAGCGCGGACAGGGGGCGCGGAGACCCAGTACTTC. This rearrangement joins TRBV7-2 to TRBJ2-5; 11 bases align to TRBD1. The CDR3 sequence is 16 residues long. The germline CDR1 and CDR2 sequences are SGHTA and FQGNSA. Unmatched junction bases numbered 5, after V lost 0 bases and J lost 5 bases.

The chain's CDR3 is CASSVRAGPQETQYF. In DNA, the CDR3 is TGTGCCAGCAGCGTCCGGGCAGGGCCCCAAGAGACCCAGTACTTC. The chain has TRBV9 and TRBJ2-5, with D possibly being TRBD1 (5 bases). CDR3 length: 15 amino acids. Germline-derived CDR1 and CDR2 are SGDLS and YYNGEE. Trimming pared 2 bases from V and 1 base from J, leaving 12 bases between.

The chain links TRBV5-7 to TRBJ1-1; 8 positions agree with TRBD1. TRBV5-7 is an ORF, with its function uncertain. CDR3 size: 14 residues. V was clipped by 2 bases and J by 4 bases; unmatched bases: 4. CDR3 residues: CASSFGQGSTEAFF. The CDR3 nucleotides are TGTGCCAGCAGCTTCGGACAGGGTAGCACTGAAGCTTTCTTT.

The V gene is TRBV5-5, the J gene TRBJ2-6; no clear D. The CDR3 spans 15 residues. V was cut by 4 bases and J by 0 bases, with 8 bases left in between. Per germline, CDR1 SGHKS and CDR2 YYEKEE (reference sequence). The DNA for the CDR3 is TGTGCCAGCAGCCCACTCCTCTCTGGGGCCAACGTCCTGACTTTC. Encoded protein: CASSPLLSGANVLTF. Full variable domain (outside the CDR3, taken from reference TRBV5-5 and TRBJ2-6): DAGVTQSPTHLIKTRGQQVTLRCSPISGHKSVSWYQQVLGQGPQFIFQYYEKEERGRGNFPDRFSARQFPNYSSELNVNALLLGDSALYLCASSPLLSGANVLTFGAGSRLTVL.

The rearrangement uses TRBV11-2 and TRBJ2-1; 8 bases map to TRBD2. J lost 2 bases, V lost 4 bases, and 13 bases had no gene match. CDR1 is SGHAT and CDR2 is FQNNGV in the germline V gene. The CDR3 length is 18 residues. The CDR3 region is CASSSLTIDGRAYNEQFF. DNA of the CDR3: TGTGCCAGCAGCTCGTTGACTATAGACGGGAGGGCCTACAATGAGCAGTTCTTC.

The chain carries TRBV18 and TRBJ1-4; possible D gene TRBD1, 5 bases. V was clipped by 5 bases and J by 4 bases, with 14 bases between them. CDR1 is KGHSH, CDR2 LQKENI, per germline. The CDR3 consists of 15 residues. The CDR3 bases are TGTGCCAGCTCAAAACAGGCTTCCGATAATGAAAAACTGTTTTTT. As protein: CASSKQASDNEKLFF.

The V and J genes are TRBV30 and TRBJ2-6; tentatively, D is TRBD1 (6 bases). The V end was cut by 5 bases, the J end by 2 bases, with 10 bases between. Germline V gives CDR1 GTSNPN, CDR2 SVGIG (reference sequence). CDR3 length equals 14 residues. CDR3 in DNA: TGTGCCTGGGAAGGACAGACTGGGGCCAACGTCCTGACTTTC. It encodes CAWEGQTGANVLTF.

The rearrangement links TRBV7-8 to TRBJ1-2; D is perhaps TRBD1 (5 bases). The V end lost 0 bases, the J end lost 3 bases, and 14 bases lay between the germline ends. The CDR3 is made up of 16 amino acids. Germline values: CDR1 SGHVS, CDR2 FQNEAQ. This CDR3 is CASSLAQELVDYGYTF. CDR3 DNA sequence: TGTGCCAGCAGCTTAGCACAGGAGTTGGTGGACTATGGCTACACCTTC.

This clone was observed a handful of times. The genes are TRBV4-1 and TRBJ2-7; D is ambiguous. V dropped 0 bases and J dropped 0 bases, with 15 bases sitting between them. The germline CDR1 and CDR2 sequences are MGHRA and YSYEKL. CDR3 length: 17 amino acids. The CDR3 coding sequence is TGCGCCAGCAGCCAAGATGTATCCAAGAGACGCTCCTACGAGCAGTACTTC. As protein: CASSQDVSKRRSYEQYF.

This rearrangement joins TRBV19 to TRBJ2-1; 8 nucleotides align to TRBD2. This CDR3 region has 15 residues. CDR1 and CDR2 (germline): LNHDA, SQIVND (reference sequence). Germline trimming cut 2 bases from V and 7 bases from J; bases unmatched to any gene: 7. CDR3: CASSIIAGLFNEQFF. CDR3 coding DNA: TGTGCCAGTAGTATAATAGCGGGATTGTTTAATGAGCAGTTCTTC.

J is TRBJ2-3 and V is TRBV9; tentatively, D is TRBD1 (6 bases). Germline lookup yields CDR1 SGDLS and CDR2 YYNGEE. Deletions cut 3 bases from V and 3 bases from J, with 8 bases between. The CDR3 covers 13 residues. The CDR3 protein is CASSGTGTDTQYF. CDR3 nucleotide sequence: TGTGCCAGCAGCGGAACAGGGACAGATACGCAGTATTTT.

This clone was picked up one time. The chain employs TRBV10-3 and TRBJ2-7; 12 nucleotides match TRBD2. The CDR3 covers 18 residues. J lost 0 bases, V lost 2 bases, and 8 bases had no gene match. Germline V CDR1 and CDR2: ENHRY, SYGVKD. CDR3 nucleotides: TGTGCCATCAGTGAGCCCATGGGACTAGCGGGTAGCTCCTACGAGCAGTACTTC. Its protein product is CAISEPMGLAGSSYEQYF.

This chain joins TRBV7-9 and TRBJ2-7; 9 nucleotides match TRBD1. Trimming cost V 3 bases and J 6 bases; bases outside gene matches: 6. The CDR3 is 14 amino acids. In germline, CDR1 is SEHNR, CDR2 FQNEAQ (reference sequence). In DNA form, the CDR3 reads TGTGCCAGCAGCTTCGGACAGGGGCAGTTCGAGCAGTACTTC. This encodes CASSFGQGQFEQYF.

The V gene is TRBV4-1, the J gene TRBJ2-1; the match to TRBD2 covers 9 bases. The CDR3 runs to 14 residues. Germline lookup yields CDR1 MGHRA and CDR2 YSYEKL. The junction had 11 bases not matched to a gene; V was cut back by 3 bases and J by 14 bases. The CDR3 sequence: CASSQGPLAGMEFF. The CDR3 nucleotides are TGCGCCAGCAGCCAGGGTCCGCTAGCGGGGATGGAGTTCTTC.

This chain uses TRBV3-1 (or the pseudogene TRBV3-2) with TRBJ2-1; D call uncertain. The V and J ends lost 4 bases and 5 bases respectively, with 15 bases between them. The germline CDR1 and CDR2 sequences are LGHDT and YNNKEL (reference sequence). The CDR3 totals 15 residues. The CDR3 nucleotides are TGTGCCAGCAGCCCCAACCTGCCCCGGAACAATGAGCAGTTCTTC. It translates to CASSPNLPRNNEQFF.

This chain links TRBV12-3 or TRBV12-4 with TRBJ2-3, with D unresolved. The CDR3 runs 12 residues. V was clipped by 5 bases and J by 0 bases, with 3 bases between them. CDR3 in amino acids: CASSPSTDTQYF. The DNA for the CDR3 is TGTGCCAGCAGTCCTAGCACAGATACGCAGTATTTT.